The clone carrying this TCR beta chain was counted a few times. Its antigen remains unidentified. CDR1 is SQVTM, CDR2 ANQGSEA, per germline. The CDR3 is made up of 16 amino acids. V was shortened by 2 bases and J by 4 bases, with 17 bases between the two germline ends. These data come from a study of cytomegalovirus exposure and HLA in healthy donors. Study results and limitations: Reports indicated that the classifier achieved high specificity and sensitivity in diagnosing cytomegalovirus status.

60 Vbeta and 13 Jbeta primers were used in PCR. This table comes from immunoSEQ multiplex PCR, and its TCRdb copy is limited to in-frame clones, with some not included. Among 120,000 or so clones listed, 17% were seen once. The source of this sequence is a female donor in good health and CMV-seropositive. Material for sequencing was PBMCs. The chain couples TRBV29-1 to TRBJ2-2, with a possible D match to TRBD2 (5 bases). The CDR3 sequence is CSVEITGEWGTGELFF. The CDR3 DNA sequence: TGCAGCGTTGAAATAACCGGGGAGTGGGGCACCGGGGAGCTGTTTTTT.